The clone carrying this T cell receptor (beta chain) is medium-sized (0.01 to 0.1%) in the sample. The antigen is unknown. As for time point: late/post reinfection, 12 to 24 weeks after detection. The sorted cells went straight to TCR sequencing with no prior in vitro expansion. Total naive CD8 T cells were sorted as viable CD3+ CD8+ CD45RO- cells from a couple of donors. Clones were read by immunoSEQ multiplex PCR, and TCRdb kept only the in-frame ones, dropping some. The sample lists approximately 49,000 clones; roughly nine tenths were seen once. The sample is drawn from a study of memory CD8 T cells in hepatitis C reinfection. Overall study context: Late or post reinfection samples were taken 12 to 24 weeks after detection.

J was trimmed by 4 bases and V by 6 bases; bases with no gene match: 4. The CDR3 has 14 amino acids. In germline, CDR1 is MNHNS, CDR2 SASEGT. General study findings and limits: Conclusions on public clonotypes and secondary clearance were not definitive with four or five donors.

The clonotype comes from a man between 18 and 29 years old with hepatitis C virus infection. V and J are TRBV6-1 and TRBJ1-5; 9 bases are a match to TRBD1. Sequenced sample: naive CD8+ T cells sorted from blood. CDR3 loop: CASRSGQGNQPQHF. CDR3 nucleotides: TGTGCCAGCAGGTCGGGACAGGGTAATCAGCCCCAGCATTTT.